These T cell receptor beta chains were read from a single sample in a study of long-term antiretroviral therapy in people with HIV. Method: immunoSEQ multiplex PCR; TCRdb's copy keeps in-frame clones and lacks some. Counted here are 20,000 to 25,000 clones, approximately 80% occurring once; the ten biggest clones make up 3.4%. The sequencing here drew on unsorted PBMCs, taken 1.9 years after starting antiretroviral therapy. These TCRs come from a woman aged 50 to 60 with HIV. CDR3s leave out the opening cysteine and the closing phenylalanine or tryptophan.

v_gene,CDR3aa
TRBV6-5,ASTQGQGNTEAF
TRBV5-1,ASSFGTDNSPLH
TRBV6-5,ASSYDRNYGYT
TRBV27,ASSFVENQPQH
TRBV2,ASCGSYNEQF
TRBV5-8,ASSFATYGYT
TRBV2,ASSLDLDVFTGKQTQY
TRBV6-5,ASSYSWTSYNSPLH
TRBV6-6,ASRVTRETGELF
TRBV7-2,ASSALQGAGGYGYT
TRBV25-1,ASSDGRVKNSPLH
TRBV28,ASSRWDRDNYGYT
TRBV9,ASSAEGQGFYEQY
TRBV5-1,ASSSGLAGGPRAGETQY
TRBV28,ASRPGSFYGYT
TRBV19,ASSITWMNSPLH
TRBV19,ASSTGGLTADTQY
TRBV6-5,ASRWRDRES
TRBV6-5,ASSSNLEGYT
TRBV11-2,ASSGTVNTEAF
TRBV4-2,ASSQVERGGVDTQY
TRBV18,ASSPYRDSSYEQY
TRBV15,ATRGRGPSTDTQY
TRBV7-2,ASSLAPGDEQY
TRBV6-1,ASSEGSLIYEQY
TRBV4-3,ASSQAVKPINYGYT
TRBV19,ASSTGLVAPYSLAKNIQY
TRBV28,ASSLAYGVQTQY
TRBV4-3,ASSQGRDTGYEQY
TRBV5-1,ASSFGGTATDTQY
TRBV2,ASKDGMNTEAF
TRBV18,ASSPGLRGETQY
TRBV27,ATATRDRPNEKLF